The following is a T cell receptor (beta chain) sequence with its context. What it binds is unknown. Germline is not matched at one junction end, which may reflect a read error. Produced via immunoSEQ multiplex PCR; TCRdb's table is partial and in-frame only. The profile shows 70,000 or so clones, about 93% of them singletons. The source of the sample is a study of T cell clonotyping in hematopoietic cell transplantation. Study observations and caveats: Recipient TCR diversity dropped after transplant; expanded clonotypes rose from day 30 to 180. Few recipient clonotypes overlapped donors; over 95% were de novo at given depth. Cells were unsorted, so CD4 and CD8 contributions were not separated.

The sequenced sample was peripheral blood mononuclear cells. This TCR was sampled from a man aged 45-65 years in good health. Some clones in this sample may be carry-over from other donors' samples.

The CDR3 DNA reads TGTGCTAGCAGGGGCGCTCAGCCCCAGCATTTT. Its protein is CASRGAQPQHF. The V call is TRBV7-7, the J call TRBJ1-5; tentative D call: TRBD1 (6 bases). Per the germline V gene, CDR1 is SSHAT and CDR2 is FNYEAQ (reference sequence). The CDR3 has 11 residues.